This T cell receptor (beta chain) was sequenced for a study of blood T cell repertoires in COVID-19. Per the authors' pipeline: Amplified reference gene primers provided the basis for estimating nucleated cell counts. Clones were sequenced by immunoSEQ multiplex PCR, and TCRdb holds only the in-frame ones, with some missing. V and J calls and clone size are given by that table; D and trimming were obtained from the DNA. The data show about 150,000 clones, with 65% to 80% seen just once and roughly 4.5% held by the top ten. The V end was cut by 5 bases, the J end by 5 bases, with 18 bases between. CDR3 size: 15 residues. Germline CDR1 and CDR2: LNHDA and SQIVND (reference sequence).

Sequencing used peripheral blood. The TCR sequence derives from a man in his 60s with acute or convalescent COVID-19. This chain uses TRBV19 with TRBJ1-2; D not certain. The CDR3 DNA reads TGTGCCAGTAGTCCCCTTACGACGGGAGATTATGGCTACACCTTC. It is translated as CASSPLTTGDYGYTF.